This record covers a single T cell receptor beta chain. No antigen is known for it. Base-call qualities are not available, and no considerably larger clone is one nucleotide away. This sample is drawn from a study of blood T cell repertoires in COVID-19 (TCRdb year 2020). Study-level background: Samples from collaborators originated in the United States, Italy and Spain and spanned both the acute and convalescent phases of COVID-19. The repertoires were made available in a free public database intended to serve as a resource for research on the immune response to SARS-CoV-2. The prospective study material was composed of cDNA or gDNA derived from T cells, B-cell-depleted T cells, or PBMCs. The samples were drawn from two sources: the first 160 participants of the ongoing ImmuneRACE study, and 1,000 to 1,500 subjects contributed by 6 global collaborators. Sample metadata almost always included a de-identified subject ID, COVID-19 status, age in years and sex. Where available, HLA class I and class II types were obtained from metadata supplied by the sample provider rather than from assay-based typing. The dataset comprised deeply sampled blood TCRbeta repertoires from subjects exposed to, actively infected with, or recovered from COVID-19. Results and caveats for the whole study, not just this receptor: The quantity of clinical and demographic metadata differed by source and by participant and was supplied without curation.

Reading the germline V gene gives CDR1 KGHSH and CDR2 LQKENI. From cysteine to phenylalanine, the CDR3 is 15 amino acids long. CDR3 DNA only is kept here, 45 bases in frame from base 1. For this chain, trimming is 1 base at the V end and 6 bases at the J end, and the number of junction bases without a gene match is 5. One collaborating source in Seattle enrolled patients during active infection and followed them longitudinally through the course of disease. Whole blood was collected in K2EDTA tubes by collaborating institutions according to the institutions' own protocols. Collaborator samples were shipped for TCRbeta analysis as frozen whole blood, isolated PBMCs, or DNA extracted from either sample type. TCRbeta CDR3 regions were amplified from genomic DNA by means of the immunoSEQ Assay, a bias-controlled multiplex PCR. On the study's bioinformatics: The number of nucleated cells in each sample was estimated from the amplification of reference gene primers within the assay. To quantify the absolute abundance of each unique TCRbeta CDR3 rearrangement, sequence reads were collapsed and filtered. Productive Simpson clonality was computed per sample as the square root of Simpson's diversity index over productive rearrangements. The table was pulled from immuneACCESS by TCRdb, which kept in-frame rearrangements only. Such tables lose some clones; where checked, under half of the loss comes from unresolved V genes, and the rest has no known cause. V and J calls and clone size are given by that table; D and trimming were obtained from the DNA. This sample gives 250,000 to 350,000 clones in total; about 88% of them show up just once. Jointly, the top ten make up more than 1.1% of the sample.

The chain joins TRBV18 to TRBJ2-3; 9 middle bases align to TRBD2. Source material: peripheral blood. The receptor's source is a human donor with COVID-19, enrolled during active disease. The donor label of this sample is uncertain. The CDR3 sequence is CASSPLAGVKDTQYF. The nucleotide sequence is TGTGCCAGCTCACCACTAGCGGGAGTTAAGGATACGCAGTATTTT.